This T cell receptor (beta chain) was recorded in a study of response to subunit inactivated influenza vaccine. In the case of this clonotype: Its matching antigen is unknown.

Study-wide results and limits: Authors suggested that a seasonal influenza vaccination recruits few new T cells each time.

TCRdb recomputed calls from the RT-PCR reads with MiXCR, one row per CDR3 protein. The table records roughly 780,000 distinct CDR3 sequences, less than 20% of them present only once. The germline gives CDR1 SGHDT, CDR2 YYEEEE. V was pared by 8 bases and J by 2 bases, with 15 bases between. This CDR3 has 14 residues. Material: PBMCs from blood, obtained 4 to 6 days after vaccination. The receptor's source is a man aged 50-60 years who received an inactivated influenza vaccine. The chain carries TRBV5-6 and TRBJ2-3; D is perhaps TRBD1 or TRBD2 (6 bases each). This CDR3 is CASSKGGPTDTQYF. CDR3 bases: TGTGCCAGTTCCAAAGGGGGGCCCACAGATACGCAGTATTTT.